This T cell receptor (beta chain) was obtained from a study of cytomegalovirus exposure and HLA in healthy donors. Background on the study: When 300 to 500 donors were genotyped, roughly 80% of them were found to fall in the Caucasian-associated ancestry cluster.

The CDR3 runs 13 residues. Germline V gene data show CDR1 as LNHNV and CDR2 as YYDKDF (reference sequence). To note about this clone: The antigen remains undetermined.

Study outcomes and limitations: Equally common other TCR beta chains were less clonally expanded than HLA-associated ones, a later analysis found.

PCR primers comprised 60 Vbeta and 13 Jbeta primers. Here immunoSEQ multiplex PCR was the method, and the copy in TCRdb shows in-frame clones only, minus some. Here the sample spans some 76,000 clones, 72% being singletons. The chain employs TRBV15 and TRBJ2-5; perhaps TRBD2 as D (6 bases). The J call may be mistaken, given a closer DNA end match to TRBJ2-7. The specimen sequenced was PBMCs. The receptor's source is a man in his 60s in good health and CMV-seropositive. The CDR3 is CATSGASNYEQYF. Written as DNA, the CDR3 is TGTGCCACTTCGGGAGCTAGCAACTACGAGCAGTACTTC.